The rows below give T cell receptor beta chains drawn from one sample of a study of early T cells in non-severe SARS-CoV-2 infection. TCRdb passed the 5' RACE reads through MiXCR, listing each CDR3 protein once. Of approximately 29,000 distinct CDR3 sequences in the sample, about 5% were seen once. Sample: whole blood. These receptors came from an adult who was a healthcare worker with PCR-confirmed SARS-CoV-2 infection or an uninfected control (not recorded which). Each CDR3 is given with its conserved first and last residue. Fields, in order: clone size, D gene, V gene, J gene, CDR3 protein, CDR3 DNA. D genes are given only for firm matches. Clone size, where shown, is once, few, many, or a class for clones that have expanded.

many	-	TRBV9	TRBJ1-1	CASSVDSRNTEAFF	TGTGCCAGCAGCGTAGATAGCAGGAACACTGAAGCTTTCTTT
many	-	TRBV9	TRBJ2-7	CASSVTAGATYEQYF	TGTGCCAGCAGCGTAACGGCAGGGGCGACCTACGAGCAGTACTTC
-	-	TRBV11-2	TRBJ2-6	CASSFLVTGANVLTF	TGTGCCAGCAGCTTCTTGGTGACTGGGGCCAACGTCCTGACTTTC
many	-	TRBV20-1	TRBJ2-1	CSARQAEQFF	TGCAGTGCTAGACAGGCTGAGCAGTTCTTC
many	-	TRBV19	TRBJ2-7	CASSGISYEQYF	TGTGCCAGTAGCGGAATCTCCTACGAGCAGTACTTC
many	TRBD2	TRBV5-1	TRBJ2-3	CASNSLAGSTDTQYF	TGCGCCAGCAACTCACTAGCGGGGAGCACAGATACGCAGTATTTT
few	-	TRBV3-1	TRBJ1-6	CASSQEIRSPLHF	TGTGCCAGCAGCCAAGAAATAAGATCACCCCTCCACTTT
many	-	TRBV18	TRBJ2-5	CASSPPSGRRYF	TGTGCCAGCTCACCACCGAGTGGCAGAAGGTACTTC
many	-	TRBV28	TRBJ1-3	CASSPGLPSGNTIYF	TGTGCCAGCAGTCCGGGCCTGCCCTCTGGAAACACCATATATTTT
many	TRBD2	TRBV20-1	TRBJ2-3	CSARDRSGRVDTQYF	TGCAGTGCTAGAGATCGGAGCGGGAGGGTAGATACGCAGTATTTT
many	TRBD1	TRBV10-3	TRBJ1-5	CAISEGGRAKNQPQHF	TGTGCCATCAGTGAAGGGGGCAGGGCCAAGAATCAGCCCCAGCATTTT
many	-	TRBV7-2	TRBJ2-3	CASSPPPILGADTQYF	TGTGCCAGCAGCCCTCCACCGATCTTAGGCGCAGATACGCAGTATTTT
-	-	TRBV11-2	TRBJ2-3	CASIKLSSSTDTQYF	TGTGCCAGCATCAAACTGAGCTCTAGCACAGATACGCAGTATTTT
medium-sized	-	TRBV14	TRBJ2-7	CASSQDLGGRYEQYF	TGTGCCAGCAGCCAAGATCTCGGGGGGCGCTACGAGCAGTACTTC
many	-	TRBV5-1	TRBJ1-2	CASREQHYGYTF	TGCGCCAGCAGGGAACAGCACTATGGCTACACCTTC
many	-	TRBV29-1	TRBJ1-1	CSVSYGTVTGEAFF	TGCAGCGTTTCCTACGGGACTGTGACAGGTGAAGCTTTCTTT
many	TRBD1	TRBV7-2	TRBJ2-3	CASSLGMGQGAPDTQYF	TGTGCCAGCAGCTTAGGCATGGGACAGGGGGCTCCGGATACGCAGTATTTT
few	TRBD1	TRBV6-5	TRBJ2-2	CASSYWTGGDTGELFF	TGTGCCAGCAGTTACTGGACAGGGGGAGACACCGGGGAGCTGTTTTTT
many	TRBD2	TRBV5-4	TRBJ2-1	CASSSGLAGANEQFF	TGTGCCAGCAGCTCGGGACTAGCGGGAGCCAATGAGCAGTTCTTC
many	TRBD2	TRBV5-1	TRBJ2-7	CASSRGLNSGRASRYEQYF	TGCGCCAGCAGCCGGGGGCTGAATAGCGGGAGGGCCAGTAGGTACGAGCAGTACTTC
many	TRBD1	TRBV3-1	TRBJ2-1	CASSQDSTGGWNEQFF	TGTGCCAGCAGCCAAGATTCAACAGGGGGCTGGAATGAGCAGTTCTTC
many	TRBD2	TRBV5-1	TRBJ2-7	CASSLATSGGFGQQYF	TGCGCCAGCAGCTTGGCGACTAGCGGGGGGTTCGGTCAGCAGTACTTC
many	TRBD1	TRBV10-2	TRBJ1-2	CASSVGTGLAYTF	TGCGCCAGCAGTGTTGGGACAGGCCTAGCCTACACCTTC
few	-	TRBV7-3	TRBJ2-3	CASSLRGGTSTDTQYF	TGTGCCAGCAGCTTAAGGGGCGGGACTAGCACAGATACGCAGTATTTT
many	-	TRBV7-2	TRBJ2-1	CASSQSLGNQFF	TGTGCCAGCAGCCAGTCACTAGGAAACCAGTTCTTC
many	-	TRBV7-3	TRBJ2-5	CASSLVRSETQYF	TGTGCCAGCAGCTTGGTACGGTCGGAGACCCAGTACTTC
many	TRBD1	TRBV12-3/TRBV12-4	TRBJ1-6	CASSFGTGGSPLHF	TGTGCCAGCAGTTTCGGGACAGGGGGTTCACCCCTCCACTTT
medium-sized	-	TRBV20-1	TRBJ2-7	CSARESRGPYEQYF	TGCAGTGCTAGAGAGAGCAGGGGACCCTACGAGCAGTACTTC
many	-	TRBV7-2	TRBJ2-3	CASSLVGGRDTQYF	TGTGCCAGCAGCTTAGTCGGGGGAAGAGATACGCAGTATTTT
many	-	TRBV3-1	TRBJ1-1	CASSPPSRQDTEAFF	TGTGCCAGCAGCCCCCCCAGCAGGCAGGACACTGAAGCTTTCTTT
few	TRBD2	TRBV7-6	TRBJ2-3	CASSLRLAGRTDTQYF	TGTGCCAGCAGCTTGAGACTAGCGGGGCGCACAGATACGCAGTATTTT
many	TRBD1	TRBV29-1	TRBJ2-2	CSVDRGNTGELFF	TGCAGCGTGGACAGGGGGAACACCGGGGAGCTGTTTTTT
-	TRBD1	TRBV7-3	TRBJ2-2	CASSFSRGPGELFF	TGTGCCAGCAGCTTTTCGAGGGGGCCCGGGGAGCTGTTTTTT
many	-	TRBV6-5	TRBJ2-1	CASSYPNGGEQFF	TGTGCCAGCAGTTACCCCAACGGCGGGGAGCAGTTCTTC
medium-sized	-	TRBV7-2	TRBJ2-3	CASSLALTSYDTQYF	TGTGCCAGCAGCTTAGCCCTGACTAGTTATGATACGCAGTATTTT
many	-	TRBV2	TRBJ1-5	CASNGAVSNQPQHF	TGTGCCAGCAACGGGGCAGTTAGCAATCAGCCCCAGCATTTT
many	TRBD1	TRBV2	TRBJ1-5	CASRWDSGGQPQHF	TGTGCCAGCAGGTGGGACAGTGGTGGTCAGCCCCAGCATTTT
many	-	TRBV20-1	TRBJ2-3	CSASWENTDTQYF	TGCAGTGCTAGCTGGGAAAATACAGATACGCAGTATTTT
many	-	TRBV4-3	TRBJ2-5	CASSQDRAVQETQYF	TGCGCCAGCAGCCAAGATCGGGCGGTCCAAGAGACCCAGTACTTC
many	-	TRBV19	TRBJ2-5	CASSHPGTETQYF	TGTGCCAGTAGTCATCCGGGTACGGAGACCCAGTACTTC
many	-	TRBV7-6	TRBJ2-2	CASSPQSGGGELFF	TGTGCCAGCAGCCCCCAAAGTGGTGGCGGGGAGCTGTTTTTT
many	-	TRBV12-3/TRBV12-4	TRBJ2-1	CASSSTRGGHGYNEQFF	TGTGCCAGCAGTTCCACCAGGGGGGGGCATGGCTACAATGAGCAGTTCTTC
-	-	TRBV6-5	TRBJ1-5	CASSSPARDSIEYSNQPQHF	TGTGCCAGCAGTTCCCCTGCCAGGGATTCGATCGAATATAGCAATCAGCCCCAGCATTTT
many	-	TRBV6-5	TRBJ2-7	CASSYDRREGEQYF	TGTGCCAGCAGTTACGACAGGAGGGAGGGCGAGCAGTACTTC
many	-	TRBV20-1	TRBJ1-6	CSAHGQRLNSPLHF	TGCAGTGCTCACGGACAGCGGTTGAATTCACCCCTCCACTTT
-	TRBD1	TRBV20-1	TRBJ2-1	CSARDGRQGKQFF	TGCAGTGCTAGAGATGGGAGACAGGGAAAGCAGTTCTTC
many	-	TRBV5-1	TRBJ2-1	CASSFSVVGPHNEQFF	TGCGCCAGCAGCTTCTCAGTCGTAGGACCTCACAATGAGCAGTTCTTC
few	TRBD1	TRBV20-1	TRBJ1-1	CSARINPGGNTEAFF	TGCAGTGCTAGAATAAATCCAGGGGGGAACACTGAAGCTTTCTTT
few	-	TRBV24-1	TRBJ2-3	CATSDLNRGAGDTQYF	TGTGCCACCAGTGATTTGAATCGGGGGGCGGGAGATACGCAGTATTTT
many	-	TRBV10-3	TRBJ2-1	CAIRSTATELFGGQFF	TGTGCCATCAGATCTACAGCTACAGAACTCTTCGGGGGGCAGTTCTTC
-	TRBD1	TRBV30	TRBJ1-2	CAWSAFLGQGSYTF	TGTGCCTGGAGTGCCTTCCTCGGACAGGGTAGCTACACCTTC
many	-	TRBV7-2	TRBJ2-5	CASSSRGGVDETQYF	TGTGCCAGCAGCTCACGGGGCGGAGTTGATGAGACCCAGTACTTC
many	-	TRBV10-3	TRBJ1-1	CAISGDFATEAFF	TGTGCCATCAGTGGGGATTTTGCCACTGAAGCTTTCTTT
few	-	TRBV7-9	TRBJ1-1	CASSLWGTEAFF	TGTGCCAGCAGCTTATGGGGCACTGAAGCTTTCTTT
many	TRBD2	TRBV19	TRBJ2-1	CASRDSGRTNEQFF	TGTGCCAGTCGGGATAGCGGGAGGACCAATGAGCAGTTCTTC